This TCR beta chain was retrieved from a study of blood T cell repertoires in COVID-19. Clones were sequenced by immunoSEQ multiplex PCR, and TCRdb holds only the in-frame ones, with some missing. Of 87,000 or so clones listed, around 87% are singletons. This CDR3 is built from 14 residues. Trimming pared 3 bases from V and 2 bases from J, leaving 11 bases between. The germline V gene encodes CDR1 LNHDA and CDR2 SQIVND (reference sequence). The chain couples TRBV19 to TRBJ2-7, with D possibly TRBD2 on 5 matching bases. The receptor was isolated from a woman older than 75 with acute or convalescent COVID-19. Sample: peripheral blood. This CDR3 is CASSIAWTPYEQYF. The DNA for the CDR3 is TGTGCCAGTAGTATCGCCTGGACTCCCTACGAGCAGTACTTC.